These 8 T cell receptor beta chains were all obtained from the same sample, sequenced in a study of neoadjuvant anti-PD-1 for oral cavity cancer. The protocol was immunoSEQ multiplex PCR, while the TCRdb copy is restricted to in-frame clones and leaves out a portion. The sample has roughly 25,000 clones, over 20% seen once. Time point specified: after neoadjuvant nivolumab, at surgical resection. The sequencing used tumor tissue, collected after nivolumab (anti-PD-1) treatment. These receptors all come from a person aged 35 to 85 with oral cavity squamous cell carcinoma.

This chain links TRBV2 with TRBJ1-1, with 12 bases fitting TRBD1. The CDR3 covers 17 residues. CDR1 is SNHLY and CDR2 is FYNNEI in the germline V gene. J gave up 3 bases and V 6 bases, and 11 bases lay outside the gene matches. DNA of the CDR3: TGTGCCAGCAGCCGGGTGGGACAGGGGGCTGGGGACACTGAAGCTTTCTTT. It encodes CASSRVGQGAGDTEAFF.

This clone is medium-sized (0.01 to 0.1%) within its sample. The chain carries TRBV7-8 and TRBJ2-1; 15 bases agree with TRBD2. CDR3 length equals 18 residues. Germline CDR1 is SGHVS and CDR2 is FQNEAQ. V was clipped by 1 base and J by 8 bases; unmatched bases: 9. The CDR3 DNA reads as TGTGCCAGCAGCTTAGTGCTTGGACTAGCGGGAGGGTTCTATGAGCAGTTCTTC. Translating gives CASSLVLGLAGGFYEQFF.

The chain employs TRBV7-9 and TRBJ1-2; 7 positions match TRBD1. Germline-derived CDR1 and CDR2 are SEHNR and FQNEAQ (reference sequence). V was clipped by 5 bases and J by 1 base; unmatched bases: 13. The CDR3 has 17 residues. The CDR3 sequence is CASSPPLNDRVNYGYTF. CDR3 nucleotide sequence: TGTGCCAGCAGCCCACCCCTCAACGACAGGGTTAACTATGGCTACACCTTC.

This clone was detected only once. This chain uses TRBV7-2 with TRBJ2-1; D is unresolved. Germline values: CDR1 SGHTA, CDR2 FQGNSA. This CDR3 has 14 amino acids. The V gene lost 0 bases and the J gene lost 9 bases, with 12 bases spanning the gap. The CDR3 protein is CASSLASSVREQFF. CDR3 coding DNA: TGTGCCAGCAGCTTAGCCTCTTCGGTCCGTGAGCAGTTCTTC.

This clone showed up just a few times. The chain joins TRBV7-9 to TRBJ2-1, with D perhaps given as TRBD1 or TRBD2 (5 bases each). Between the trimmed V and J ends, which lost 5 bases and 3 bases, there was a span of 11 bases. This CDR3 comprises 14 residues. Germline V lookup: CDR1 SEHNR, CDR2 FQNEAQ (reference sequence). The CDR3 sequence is CASSLEGFYNEQFF. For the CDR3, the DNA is TGTGCCAGCAGCCTCGAGGGGTTCTACAATGAGCAGTTCTTC.

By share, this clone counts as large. The CDR3 sequence: CSAERGETQYF. The CDR3 DNA is TGCAGTGCCGAGCGGGGAGAGACCCAGTACTTC. This chain joins TRBV20-1 and TRBJ2-5; 7 bases are shared with TRBD2. J was trimmed by 4 bases and V by 6 bases; bases with no gene match: 2. Germline loops: CDR1 DFQATT, CDR2 SNEGSKA (reference sequence). This CDR3 region has 11 residues.

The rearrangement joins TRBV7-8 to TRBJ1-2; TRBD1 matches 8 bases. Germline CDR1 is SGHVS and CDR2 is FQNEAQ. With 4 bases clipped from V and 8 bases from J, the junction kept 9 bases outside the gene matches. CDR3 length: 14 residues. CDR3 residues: CASSSRTGGIGYTF. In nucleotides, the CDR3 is TGTGCCAGCAGCTCCCGTACAGGGGGTATAGGCTACACCTTC.

The CDR3 bases are TGTGCCAGCAGTCCACGGGACTGGAACACCGGGGAGCTGTTTTTT. Translating gives CASSPRDWNTGELFF. The chain is built from TRBV28 and TRBJ2-2; D is perhaps TRBD2 (6 bases). CDR1 and CDR2 (germline): MDHEN, SYDVKM. This CDR3 has 15 residues. With 5 bases removed from V and 1 base from J, the gap between germline ends came to 11 bases.